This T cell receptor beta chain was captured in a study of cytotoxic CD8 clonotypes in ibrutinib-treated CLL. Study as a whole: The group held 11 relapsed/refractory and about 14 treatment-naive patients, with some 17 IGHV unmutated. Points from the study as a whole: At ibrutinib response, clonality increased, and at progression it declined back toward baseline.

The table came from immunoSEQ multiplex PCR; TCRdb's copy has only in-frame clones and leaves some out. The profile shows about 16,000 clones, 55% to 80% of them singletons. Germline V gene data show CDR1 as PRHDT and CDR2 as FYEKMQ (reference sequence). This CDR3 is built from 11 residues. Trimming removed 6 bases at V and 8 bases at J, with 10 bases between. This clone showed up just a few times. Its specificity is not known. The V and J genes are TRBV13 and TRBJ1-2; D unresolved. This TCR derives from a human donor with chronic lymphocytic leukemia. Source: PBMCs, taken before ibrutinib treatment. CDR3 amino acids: CASSLNGGYTF. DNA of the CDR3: TGTGCCAGCAGTCTGAATGGGGGCTACACCTTC.